These 9 T cell receptor beta chains originate from one sample sequenced in a study of blood T cell repertoires in COVID-19. Profiling relied on immunoSEQ multiplex PCR, and the TCRdb table lists in-frame clones only, not all of them. Of some 110,000 clones in the sample, 84% were seen once. Sequencing was carried out using peripheral blood. The receptors come from a woman aged 60 to 75 with acute or convalescent COVID-19.

Points on this clone: A much larger clone differs from this one at a single base, so this may be a read error. This rearrangement joins TRBV7-2 to TRBJ2-7; 13 bases match TRBD2. The junction had 3 bases not matched to a gene; V was cut back by 5 bases and J by 2 bases. The CDR3 runs 15 residues. CDR1 SGHTA and CDR2 FQGNSA come from the germline V gene. The CDR3 DNA reads TGTGCCAGCAGCACCGGACTAGCGGGAGCCTACGAGCAGTACTTC. It specifies CASSTGLAGAYEQYF.

J is TRBJ1-1 and V is TRBV9, with unresolved D. V lost 0 bases to trimming and J lost 1 base, with 16 bases between them. The CDR3 consists of 17 residues. Germline CDR1 and CDR2: SGDLS and YYNGEE. The CDR3 is CASSVGLTGSANTEAFF. The CDR3 DNA reads as TGTGCCAGCAGCGTAGGACTAACGGGTTCGGCGAACACTGAAGCTTTCTTT.

V is TRBV12-2 and J is TRBJ2-3; the table's TRBD2 call for D was not verified on the DNA. TRBV12-2 is a known pseudogene. The CDR3 runs to 18 residues. The DNA for the CDR3 is TGTGCAAGTCGCTTGCCGGCTAGCGGGGGGCCAAGCACAGATACGCAGTATTTT. Its protein product is CASRLPASGGPSTDTQYF.

The chain links TRBV6-5 to TRBJ2-2; weak D call: TRBD2 (6 bases). In germline, CDR1 is MNHEY, CDR2 SVGAGI. The length of the CDR3 is 13 residues. Trimming shortened V by 7 bases and J by 5 bases, and 11 bases separated the two germline ends. CDR3 DNA sequence: TGTGCCAGCAATAGTGGGGGGACCGGGGAGCTGTTTTTT. This translates into CASNSGGTGELFF.

CDR3 nucleotide sequence: TGTGCCAGCAGTCTGGGACAGGTCCTGGAGACCCAGTACTTC. The encoded protein is CASSLGQVLETQYF. This chain joins TRBV28 and TRBJ2-5, with TRBD1 matching 8 bases. The junction had 7 bases not matched to a gene; V was cut back by 5 bases and J by 5 bases. Germline V gene lookup returns CDR1 MDHEN and CDR2 SYDVKM. The CDR3 length is 14 residues.

This chain links TRBV6-6 with TRBJ2-7; D gene ambiguous. This CDR3 spans 12 amino acids. Looked up from germline, CDR1 is MNHNY and CDR2 is SVGAGI (reference sequence). V lost 4 bases and J lost 1, with 5 bases in between. CDR3 sequence (DNA): TGTGCCAGCAGTTCCCGGTCCTACGAGCAGTACTTC. This sequence encodes CASSSRSYEQYF.

This clone was recorded once. The chain employs TRBV30 and TRBJ1-1; no clear D gene. The CDR3 contains 13 residues. The V gene's germline CDR1 is GTSNPN and CDR2 SVGIG (reference sequence). The germline V and J ends were trimmed by 3 bases and 3 bases, with 11 bases remaining between them. The CDR3 here is CAWSAERDTEAFF. In DNA form, the CDR3 reads TGTGCCTGGAGCGCCGAAAGAGACACTGAAGCTTTCTTT.

For the CDR3, the DNA is TGTGCCAGCAGCTCTCCTACAGGGGTCCCGAACACCGGGGAGCTGTTTTTT. Amino acids: CASSSPTGVPNTGELFF. The V gene is TRBV11-2, the J gene TRBJ2-2; 7 nucleotides line up with TRBD1. CDR1 and CDR2 from the germline V gene are SGHAT and FQNNGV. V lost 4 bases to trimming and J lost 0 bases; unmatched junction nucleotides: 8. The CDR3 is 17 amino acids.

V is TRBV9 and J is TRBJ1-1; no definite D call. The germline CDR1 and CDR2 sequences are SGDLS and YYNGEE. This CDR3 contains 15 residues. The ends were cut back, 3 bases at V and 0 bases at J, with 12 bases in the middle. In nucleotides, the CDR3 is TGTGCCAGCAGCGAGACACCCACTCTGAACACTGAAGCTTTCTTT. It yields the protein CASSETPTLNTEAFF.